This TCR beta chain was profiled in a study of regulatory T cells in long-lasting Graves disease. HTBI primers from iRepertoire and Arm-PCR of CDR3 regions yielded the TCR beta libraries. Each CDR3 protein is one row after TCRdb ran MiXCR on the multiplex PCR reads. Among hundreds of thousands of distinct CDR3 sequences listed, around 12% were seen once. V shed 4 bases and J shed 0 bases, with 16 bases lying between them. CDR3 length: 17 amino acids. From germline, CDR1 is LNHDA and CDR2 SQIVND (reference sequence). Study conclusions and caveats: Persistent disease showed a preference for TRBV28, TRBJ1-2 and TRBJ2-5.

This clonotype has a count of ten or more. The antigen is not known. Time point meaning: newly diagnosed GD, antithyroid drugs for less than 3 months. Construction of the TCR library relied on RNA isolated from PBMCs. Graves' disease diagnosis was established per American Thyroid Association guidelines. These data were also reused for a study on T cells in Graves' hyperthyroidism and ophthalmopathy. As reported in that work: The study left out patients who had uncontrolled infection, other autoimmune disease, pregnancy or lactation.

Sequenced material: peripheral blood mononuclear cells (PBMCs), taken at new diagnosis, from a patient treated with antithyroid drugs. This rearrangement joins TRBV19 to TRBJ1-5; no clear D. The TCR was taken from a woman younger than 45 with Graves disease. The CDR3 nucleotides are TGTGCCAGTAGTAAGGGATTTCGGGGTATTAGCAATCAGCCCCAGCATTTT. Encoded protein: CASSKGFRGISNQPQHF.